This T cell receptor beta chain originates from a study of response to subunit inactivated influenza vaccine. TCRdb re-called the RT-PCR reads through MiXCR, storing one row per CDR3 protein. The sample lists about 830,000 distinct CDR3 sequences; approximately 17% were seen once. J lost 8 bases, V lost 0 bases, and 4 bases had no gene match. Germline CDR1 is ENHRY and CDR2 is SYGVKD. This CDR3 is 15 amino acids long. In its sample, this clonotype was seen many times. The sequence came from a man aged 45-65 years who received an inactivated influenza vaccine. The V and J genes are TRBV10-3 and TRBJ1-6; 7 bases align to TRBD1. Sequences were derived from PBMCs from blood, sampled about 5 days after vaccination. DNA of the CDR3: TGTGCCATCAGTGAGTCAAGACAGGGCGATTCACCCCTCCACTTT. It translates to CAISESRQGDSPLHF.